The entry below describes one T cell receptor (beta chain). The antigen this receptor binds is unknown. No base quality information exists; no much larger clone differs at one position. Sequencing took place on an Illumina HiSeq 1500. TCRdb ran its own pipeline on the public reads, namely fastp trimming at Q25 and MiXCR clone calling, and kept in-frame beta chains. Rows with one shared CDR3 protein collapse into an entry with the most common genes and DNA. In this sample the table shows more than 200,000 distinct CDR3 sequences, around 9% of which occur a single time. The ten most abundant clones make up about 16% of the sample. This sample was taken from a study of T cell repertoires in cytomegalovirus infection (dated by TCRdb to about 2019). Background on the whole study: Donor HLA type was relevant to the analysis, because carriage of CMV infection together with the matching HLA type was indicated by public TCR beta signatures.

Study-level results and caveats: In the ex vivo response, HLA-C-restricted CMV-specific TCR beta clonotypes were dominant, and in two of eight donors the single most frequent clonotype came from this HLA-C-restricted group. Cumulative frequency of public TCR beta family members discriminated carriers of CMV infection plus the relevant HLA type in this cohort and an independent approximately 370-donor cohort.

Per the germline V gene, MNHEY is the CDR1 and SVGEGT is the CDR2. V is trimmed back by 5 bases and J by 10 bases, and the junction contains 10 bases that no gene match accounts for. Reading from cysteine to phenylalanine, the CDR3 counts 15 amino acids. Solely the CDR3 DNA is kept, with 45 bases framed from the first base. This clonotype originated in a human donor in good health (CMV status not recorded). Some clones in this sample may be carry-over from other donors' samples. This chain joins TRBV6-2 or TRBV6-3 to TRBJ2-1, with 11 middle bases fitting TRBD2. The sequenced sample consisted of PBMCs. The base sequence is TGTGCCAGCAGTGAAGGGGGACTAGCGGCGATCGAGCAGTTCTTC. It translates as CASSEGGLAAIEQFF.